Listed below are T cell receptor beta chains from one sample, sequenced in a study of T cell responses to AZD1222 COVID-19 vaccine. Sequencing used immunoSEQ multiplex PCR; TCRdb keeps in-frame clones, though not all of them. The sample consists of about 100,000 clones, approximately 93% of them appearing once. Sequenced here: peripheral blood, sampled 28 days after the second AZD1222 dose. These receptors originate from an adult who received the AZD1222 COVID-19 vaccine. CDR3s include the opening cysteine and the closing phenylalanine or tryptophan. The order of the fields is V gene, J gene, clone size, D gene, CDR3 protein, CDR3 DNA. The D gene is left open where the match is weak. Not every row has a clone size; where given, it reads once, few, many or a size class.

TRBV6-5	TRBJ2-7	once	TRBD2	CASSYLRGGFYEQYF	TGTGCCAGCAGTTACCTCCGGGGGGGTTTCTACGAGCAGTACTTC
TRBV5-1	TRBJ2-1	NA	NA	CASSLEVGPTNEQFF	TGCGCCAGCAGCTTGGAAGTGGGCCCTACCAATGAGCAGTTCTTC
TRBV24-1	TRBJ2-3	once	NA	CATSDYGFEGTDTQYF	TGTGCCACCAGTGATTATGGCTTTGAAGGCACAGATACGCAGTATTTT
TRBV19	TRBJ2-1	NA	NA	CASSIEGASYNEQFF	TGTGCCAGTAGTATAGAAGGGGCCTCCTACAATGAGCAGTTCTTC
TRBV6-2/TRBV6-3	TRBJ1-2	once	TRBD1	CASSFTRQGAYGYTF	TGTGCCAGCAGTTTCACGCGACAGGGCGCCTATGGCTACACCTTC
TRBV7-6	TRBJ2-1	NA	TRBD1	CASSPGQGTYNEQFF	TGTGCCAGCAGCCCTGGACAGGGCACCTACAATGAGCAGTTCTTC
TRBV20-1	TRBJ2-1	NA	TRBD2	CSASRPSGSSYNEQFF	TGCAGTGCAAGTAGGCCTAGCGGGAGCTCCTACAATGAGCAGTTCTTC
TRBV5-1	TRBJ1-1	few	NA	CASSREGGGTEAFF	TGCGCCAGCAGCCGGGAGGGGGGTGGCACTGAAGCTTTCTTT
TRBV11-2	TRBJ2-7	NA	NA	CASSGLTGLYEQYF	TGTGCCAGCAGTGGGCTTACGGGTTTATACGAGCAGTACTTC
TRBV27	TRBJ1-2	NA	NA	CASSRTVAWGYTF	TGTGCCAGCAGTCGTACGGTCGCGTGGGGCTACACCTTC
TRBV10-3	TRBJ2-1	once	TRBD2	CAITPDETSGYEQFF	TGTGCCATCACCCCTGACGAGACTAGCGGTTATGAGCAGTTCTTC
TRBV10-3	TRBJ2-3	NA	TRBD1	CAISESPGTGNQPQYF	TGTGCCATCAGTGAGTCCCCCGGGACAGGGAATCAGCCCCAGTATTTT
TRBV21-1	TRBJ2-7	NA	NA	CASSTGNRLPREQYF	TGTGCCAGCAGCACAGGGAACAGGTTACCGCGCGAGCAGTACTTC
TRBV5-1	TRBJ2-2	NA	NA	CASKPANTGELFF	TGCGCCAGCAAGCCAGCGAACACCGGGGAGCTGTTTTTT
TRBV5-1	TRBJ2-7	NA	NA	CASSLAGSSRDQYF	TGCGCCAGCAGCTTGGCAGGCTCTTCTCGGGATCAGTACTTC
TRBV30	TRBJ2-7	few	NA	CAWSAVQGPPYEQYF	TGTGCCTGGAGTGCAGTACAGGGCCCTCCCTACGAGCAGTACTTC
TRBV6-2/TRBV6-3	TRBJ1-1	once	TRBD1	CASSPGTGNTEAFF	TGTGCCAGCAGCCCCGGGACAGGGAACACTGAAGCTTTCTTT
TRBV6-5	TRBJ2-1	NA	TRBD1	CASSYDRARDEQFF	TGTGCCAGCAGTTACGACAGGGCACGGGATGAGCAGTTCTTC
TRBV3-1/TRBV3-2	TRBJ2-1	NA	NA	CASSPILGEQFF	TGTGCCAGCAGCCCGATTTTGGGTGAGCAGTTCTTC
TRBV9	TRBJ2-2	NA	NA	CASSSGLNTGELFF	TGTGCCAGCAGCAGCGGGCTTAACACCGGGGAGCTGTTTTTT
TRBV7-2	TRBJ2-7	NA	NA	CASSLGLGSSYEQYF	TGTGCCAGCAGCTTAGGGCTCGGTAGCTCCTACGAGCAGTACTTC
TRBV28	TRBJ1-5	NA	NA	CASSPWAGLDSNQPQHF	TGTGCCAGCAGCCCGTGGGCAGGGTTGGATAGCAATCAGCCCCAGCATTTT
TRBV24-1	TRBJ2-1	NA	TRBD2	CATNRAGDHNEQFF	TGTGCCACCAATAGGGCGGGAGACCACAATGAGCAGTTCTTC
TRBV3-1/TRBV3-2	TRBJ2-7	NA	NA	CASSPGDNQAEQYF	TGTGCCAGCAGCCCCGGCGACAACCAGGCCGAGCAGTACTTC
TRBV27	TRBJ2-5	NA	TRBD1	CASSLTGLETQYF	TGTGCCAGCAGTTTGACAGGGTTGGAGACCCAGTACTTC
TRBV4-1	TRBJ1-5	NA	NA	CASSQATVSNQPQHF	TGCGCCAGCAGCCAAGCCACGGTTAGCAATCAGCCCCAGCATTTT
TRBV5-1	TRBJ1-1	NA	NA	CASSLAGMNTEAFF	TGCGCCAGCAGCTTGGCTGGGATGAACACTGAAGCTTTCTTT
TRBV2	TRBJ1-2	NA	NA	CASSPNPGPYGYTF	TGTGCCAGCAGCCCAAACCCGGGGCCCTATGGCTACACCTTC
TRBV10-1	TRBJ1-3	NA	NA	CASSASGNTIYF	TGCGCCAGCAGTGCCTCTGGAAACACCATATATTTT
TRBV20-1	TRBJ2-5	once	NA	CSASAGRETQYF	TGCAGTGCTAGTGCCGGTCGGGAGACCCAGTACTTC
TRBV30	TRBJ1-1	NA	NA	CATDSQVLNTEAFF	TGTGCCACGGACAGCCAGGTCCTGAACACTGAAGCTTTCTTT
TRBV11-2	TRBJ2-7	NA	NA	CASSMGGQPEQYF	TGTGCCAGCAGCATGGGGGGGCAGCCCGAGCAGTACTTC
TRBV28	TRBJ2-7	NA	NA	CASSSAPGLLYEQYF	TGTGCCAGCAGTTCCGCCCCCGGACTACTCTACGAGCAGTACTTC
TRBV15	TRBJ2-3	NA	NA	CATSRPPRQDTQYF	TGTGCCACCAGCAGACCCCCCAGACAGGATACGCAGTATTTT
TRBV5-4	TRBJ2-1	few	TRBD2	CASSAGLAGAGNEQFF	TGTGCCAGCAGCGCGGGACTAGCGGGAGCGGGCAATGAGCAGTTCTTC
TRBV3-1/TRBV3-2	TRBJ2-7	NA	NA	CASRRGGQLIGEQYF	TGTGCCAGCAGACGCGGGGGCCAGCTTATTGGGGAGCAGTACTTC
TRBV18	TRBJ1-2	NA	NA	CASSPDRQIPNYGYTF	TGTGCCAGCTCACCGGATAGACAAATCCCTAACTATGGCTACACCTTC
TRBV2	TRBJ1-5	NA	TRBD1	CASRQGGVQPQHF	TGTGCCAGCAGGCAGGGGGGGGTTCAGCCCCAGCATTTT
TRBV28	TRBJ2-3	NA	TRBD2	CASSPTSRNTDTQYF	TGTGCCAGCAGTCCGACTAGCAGAAACACAGATACGCAGTATTTT
TRBV19	TRBJ1-1	NA	NA	CASRGPMNTEAFF	TGTGCCAGTAGGGGTCCTATGAACACTGAAGCTTTCTTT
TRBV5-4	TRBJ2-6	NA	TRBD1	CASSSRDRGLSGANVLTF	TGTGCCAGCAGCTCCCGGGACAGGGGTTTGTCGGGGGCCAACGTCCTGACTTTC
TRBV6-2/TRBV6-3	TRBJ2-7	NA	TRBD2	CASSYMGLASYEQYF	TGTGCCAGCAGTTATATGGGACTAGCATCCTACGAGCAGTACTTC
TRBV6-1	TRBJ2-7	NA	NA	CASSEEDLGDEQYF	TGTGCCAGCAGTGAGGAAGATTTAGGGGACGAGCAGTACTTC
TRBV7-8	TRBJ2-1	NA	NA	CASSLVAGGNEQFF	TGTGCCAGCAGCTTAGTGGCAGGGGGGAATGAGCAGTTCTTC
TRBV6-6	TRBJ2-5	NA	NA	CASTTFLGQETQYF	TGTGCCAGCACGACTTTCCTAGGACAAGAGACCCAGTACTTC
TRBV27	TRBJ2-7	NA	TRBD2	CASSSIRGLAGVLYEQYF	TGTGCCAGCAGTTCCATACGCGGACTAGCGGGAGTTCTATACGAGCAGTACTTC
TRBV3-1/TRBV3-2	TRBJ2-3	NA	NA	CASSQDLPFTDTQYF	TGTGCCAGCAGCCAGGACCTGCCCTTTACAGATACGCAGTATTTT
TRBV3-1/TRBV3-2	TRBJ1-5	NA	NA	CASSQNRGNQPQHF	TGTGCCAGCAGCCAAAACAGGGGCAATCAGCCCCAGCATTTT
TRBV6-1	TRBJ2-2	NA	TRBD1	CASSATTGGYTGELFF	TGTGCCAGCAGTGCGACTACAGGGGGCTACACCGGGGAGCTGTTTTTT
TRBV4-2	TRBJ2-1	NA	TRBD2	CASSQDRLAGSYNEQFF	TGTGCCAGCAGCCAAGATCGGCTAGCGGGGTCCTACAATGAGCAGTTCTTC
TRBV6-2/TRBV6-3	TRBJ1-1	NA	NA	CASSYITEAFF	TGTGCCAGCAGTTACATCACTGAAGCTTTCTTT
TRBV7-9	TRBJ2-5	NA	NA	CASSWGKETQYF	TGTGCCAGCAGCTGGGGGAAGGAGACCCAGTACTTC
TRBV9	TRBJ2-1	NA	TRBD2	CASSVGRGRGNEQFF	TGTGCCAGCAGCGTAGGTCGCGGGAGAGGCAATGAGCAGTTCTTC
TRBV5-5	TRBJ1-1	NA	NA	CASSPRSMNTEAFF	TGTGCCAGCAGCCCTAGGTCCATGAACACTGAAGCTTTCTTT
TRBV27	TRBJ1-6	NA	NA	CASRRGAGTYNSPLHF	TGTGCCAGCCGGCGGGGGGCTGGAACCTATAATTCACCCCTCCACTTT